The 20 T cell receptor beta chains below were found in one sample sequenced in a study of blood T cell repertoires in COVID-19. Only in-frame clones appear in the TCRdb table, and some are missing; sequencing was by immunoSEQ multiplex PCR. The profile shows 45,000 to 60,000 clones, less than 85% of them singletons. Sequenced input: peripheral blood. The source of these receptors is a human donor in a cohort sampled during active COVID-19.

The chain has TRBV6-4 and TRBJ1-6, with D unclear. V lost 2 bases, J lost 10 bases, and 12 bases lay in between. Germline CDR1 is MRHNA and CDR2 is SNTAGT. The length of the CDR3 is 14 residues. CDR3: CASSDTHFGSPLHF. The CDR3 coding sequence is TGTGCCAGCAGTGACACCCATTTCGGGTCACCCCTCCACTTT.

The chain carries TRBV6-5 and TRBJ1-4; 8 bases match TRBD1. The V gene's germline CDR1 is MNHEY and CDR2 SVGAGI. This CDR3 is 13 amino acids long. With V trimmed by 6 bases and J by 7 bases, 4 bases remained unmatched. The CDR3 loop is CASRWTGTEKLFF. The CDR3 DNA reads as TGTGCCAGCAGGTGGACAGGGACTGAAAAACTGTTTTTT.

V is TRBV7-2 and J is TRBJ1-2, with 7 bases aligning to TRBD1. The CDR3 totals 12 residues. Looked up from germline, CDR1 is SGHTA and CDR2 is FQGNSA. V dropped 1 base and J dropped 11; count of bases not matched to a gene: 4. DNA of the CDR3: TGTGCCAGCAGCTTAGATGACAGGGCGTACACCTTC. It specifies CASSLDDRAYTF.

The chain has TRBV5-1 and TRBJ1-1; no clear D. Trimming took off 0 bases at V and 1 base at J, with 10 bases between the two ends. CDR1 and CDR2 (germline): SGHRS, YFSETQ. The CDR3 contains 15 residues. This CDR3 is CASSLGSPSNTEAFF. As DNA, the CDR3 is TGCGCCAGCAGCTTGGGTTCCCCCTCGAACACTGAAGCTTTCTTT.

V gene TRBV19 combines with J gene TRBJ1-1; D is perhaps TRBD1 (5 bases). CDR3 size: 15 residues. The germline CDR1 and CDR2 sequences are LNHDA and SQIVND (reference sequence). Trimming shortened V by 6 bases and J by 0 bases, and 14 bases separated the two germline ends. The chain's CDR3 is CASSGGGSMNTEAFF. DNA of the CDR3: TGTGCCAGTAGCGGGGGGGGTTCTATGAACACTGAAGCTTTCTTT.

The chain employs TRBV19 and TRBJ1-2; TRBD1 is a possible D gene (6 bases). CDR3 size: 12 residues. Germline CDR1 LNHDA, CDR2 SQIVND (reference sequence). V was trimmed by 7 bases and J by 6 bases, leaving 12 bases between them. The CDR3 sequence is CASTTGSHGYTF. Written as DNA, the CDR3 is TGTGCCAGTACAACAGGGAGCCATGGCTACACCTTC. Using reference TRBV19 and TRBJ1-2 for the parts outside the CDR3, the full variable domain is DGGITQSPKYLFRKEGQNVTLSCEQNLNHDAMYWYRQDPGQGLRLIYYSQIVNDFQKGDIAEGYSVSREKKESFPLTVTSAQKNPTAFYLCASTTGSHGYTFGSGTRLTVV.

This clone was seen a handful of times. The CDR3 nucleotides are TGTGCCAGTCAGCAGGGGGCGGGCGAGCAGTACTTC. Amino acid sequence: CASQQGAGEQYF. This chain links TRBV19 with TRBJ2-7, with 8 positions matching TRBD1. V lost 8 bases, J lost 6 bases, and 6 bases stayed unmatched. The CDR3 extends over 12 amino acids. CDR1 and CDR2 from the germline V gene are LNHDA and SQIVND (reference sequence).

This sequence joins TRBV7-2 and TRBJ1-6, with D perhaps TRBD1 (6 bases). The CDR3 is 15 residues long. Trimming cost V 8 bases and J 5 bases, with 16 bases left between them. CDR1 and CDR2 (germline): SGHTA, FQGNSA. CDR3 region: CASQTGFRDNSPLHF. As DNA, the CDR3 is TGTGCCAGCCAAACAGGGTTCCGGGATAATTCACCCCTCCACTTT.

The V call is TRBV7-3, the J call TRBJ1-2; the match to TRBD1 covers 9 bases. Germline values: CDR1 SGHTA, CDR2 FQGTGA. V shed 6 bases and J 2 bases; nucleotides not matched to a gene: 7. The CDR3 has 15 residues. The CDR3 DNA follows: TGTGCCAGCAGTATGACAGGGGGGACCAACTATGGCTACACCTTC. The encoded protein is CASSMTGGTNYGYTF.

The gene calls are TRBV6-5 and TRBJ1-1, with 7 bases lining up with TRBD1. The CDR3 totals 12 residues. V lost 10 bases, J lost 10 bases, and 12 bases stayed unmatched. Germline values: CDR1 MNHEY, CDR2 SVGAGI. CDR3 in amino acids: CATVERGRGAFF. As DNA, the CDR3 is TGTGCCACCGTAGAAAGGGGGCGCGGAGCTTTCTTT.

This clone has a handful of counts. This chain links TRBV27 with TRBJ1-1, with D perhaps TRBD1 (5 bases). The germline V gene has CDR1 MNHEY and CDR2 SMNVEV (reference sequence). Deletions cut 2 bases from V and 6 bases from J, with 13 bases between. The CDR3 covers 14 residues. The CDR3 is CASSLGTGLPEAFF. The CDR3 bases are TGTGCCAGCAGTTTAGGGACTGGGCTCCCTGAAGCTTTCTTT.

This chain links TRBV14 with TRBJ1-2; TRBD1 matches 8 bases. V was pared by 1 base and J by 5 bases, with 15 bases of the junction left unmatched. Germline values: CDR1 SGHDN, CDR2 FVKESK. This CDR3 region has 18 residues. DNA for the CDR3: TGTGCCAGCAGCCAAGTACCGCGCGACTACGACAGGGGATATGGCTACACCTTC. This codes for CASSQVPRDYDRGYGYTF.

The rearrangement uses TRBV5-1 and TRBJ2-7; 9 nucleotides align to TRBD2. The CDR3 covers 16 residues. V lost 4 bases to trimming and J lost 0 bases; unmatched junction nucleotides: 8. CDR1 is SGHRS and CDR2 is YFSETQ in the germline V gene. CDR3 coding DNA: TGCGCCAGCAGCCGAAGCGGGGGGCCGAGCTCCTACGAGCAGTACTTC. It codes for CASSRSGGPSSYEQYF.

This clone appeared once. The chain employs TRBV3-1 (or the pseudogene TRBV3-2) and TRBJ2-2, with TRBD2 as a possible D gene (7 bases). With 4 bases removed from V and 5 bases from J, the gap between germline ends came to 14 bases. Germline CDR1 LGHDT, CDR2 YNNKEL (reference sequence). There are 15 residues in the CDR3. This chain's CDR3 is CASSLGGARTGELFF. The CDR3 DNA reads TGTGCCAGCAGCCTGGGGGGGGCCAGAACCGGGGAGCTGTTTTTT.

The V call is TRBV27, the J call TRBJ1-2, with 8 nucleotides matching TRBD1. V trimming: 4 bases; J trimming: 7 bases; junction bases outside the gene matches: 8. This CDR3 spans 14 amino acids. The germline gives CDR1 MNHEY, CDR2 SMNVEV (reference sequence). CDR3 nucleotides: TGTGCCAGCAGTTACGGACAGGGATTTGCTGGCTACACCTTC. Amino acid sequence: CASSYGQGFAGYTF.

The chain couples TRBV29-1 to TRBJ1-3, with D perhaps TRBD1 (6 bases). The CDR3 is 13 residues long. V lost 7 bases, J lost 2 bases, and 12 bases lay in between. Germline CDR1 SQVTM, CDR2 ANQGSEA. CDR3 amino acids: CSAIQGPGNTIYF. As DNA, the CDR3 is TGCAGCGCGATACAGGGCCCTGGAAACACCATATATTTT.

V is TRBV27 and J is TRBJ2-7; 7 bases align to TRBD1. The CDR3 consists of 16 residues. Germline CDR1 reads MNHEY; CDR2 reads SMNVEV (reference sequence). V gave up 6 bases and J gave up 2 bases; unmatched junction bases: 13. CDR3 DNA sequence: TGTGCCAGCAGCCTTAACCCGACAGGGTGGACCTACGAGCAGTACTTC. Encoded protein: CASSLNPTGWTYEQYF.

The chain has TRBV24-1 and TRBJ2-1, with unresolved D. Germline V gene data show CDR1 as KGHDR and CDR2 as SFDVKD. V lost 2 bases, J lost 0 bases, and 4 bases lay in between. The CDR3 covers 14 residues. The CDR3 DNA follows: TGTGCCACCAGTGATTGGAGCTCCTACAATGAGCAGTTCTTC. This translates into CATSDWSSYNEQFF.

J is TRBJ2-7 and V is TRBV2, with 8 bases that match TRBD1. Trimming cost V 6 bases and J 0 bases; bases outside gene matches: 4. This CDR3 comprises 14 residues. Germline CDR1 SNHLY, CDR2 FYNNEI. The CDR3 DNA is TGTGCCAGCAGCAGACAGGGGCGCTCCTACGAGCAGTACTTC. Protein: CASSRQGRSYEQYF.

This clone showed up just a few times. One end of the junction varies from germline; a read error may be responsible. This rearrangement joins TRBV29-1 to TRBJ1-3, with D possibly being TRBD1 (5 bases). Germline V gene sequence: CDR1 SQVTM, CDR2 ANQGSEA. This CDR3 is built from 12 residues. The CDR3, as DNA: TGCAGCGTTGGAGACAGTGGAGACACCATATATTTT. Residues: CSVGDSGDTIYF.